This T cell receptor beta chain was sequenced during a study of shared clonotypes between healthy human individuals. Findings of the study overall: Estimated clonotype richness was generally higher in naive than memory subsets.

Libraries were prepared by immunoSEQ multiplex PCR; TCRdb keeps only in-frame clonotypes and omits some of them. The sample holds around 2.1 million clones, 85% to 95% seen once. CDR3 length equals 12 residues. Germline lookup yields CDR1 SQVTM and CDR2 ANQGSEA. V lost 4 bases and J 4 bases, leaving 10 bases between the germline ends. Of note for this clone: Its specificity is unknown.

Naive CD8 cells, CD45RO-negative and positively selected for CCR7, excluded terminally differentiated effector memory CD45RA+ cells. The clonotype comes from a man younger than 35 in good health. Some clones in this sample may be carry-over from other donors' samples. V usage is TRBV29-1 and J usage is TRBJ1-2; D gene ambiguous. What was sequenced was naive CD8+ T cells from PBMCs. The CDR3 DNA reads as TGCAGCGTTGCGTCAGGAGCCTATGGCTACACCTTC. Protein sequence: CSVASGAYGYTF.